Listed here is a single T cell receptor beta chain. This sample was included in a study of blood T cell repertoires in COVID-19. In the study overall: COVID-19 samples, acute and convalescent, were from the United States, Italy and Spain.

Authors' methods: Nucleated cell number was recorded as an estimate derived from reference gene primer amplification. Using immunoSEQ multiplex PCR, the repertoire was profiled, and TCRdb retains in-frame clones only, with some absent. The V and J calls and clone size are taken from that table; D and trimming were inferred from the DNA. The sample contains about 100,000 clones, 80% to 90% of which appear only once. Per the germline V gene, CDR1 is MNHEY and CDR2 is SMNVEV (reference sequence). This CDR3 region has 14 residues. The trim removed 5 bases at V and 7 bases at J, leaving 5 bases unmatched.

This chain links TRBV27 with TRBJ1-5; TRBD1 agrees at 10 bases. The receptor was derived from an elderly woman with acute or convalescent COVID-19. Specimen: peripheral blood. As DNA, the CDR3 is TGTGCCAGCAGTCTACGGACAGGGGGACAGCCCCAGCATTTT. Translated, it gives CASSLRTGGQPQHF.